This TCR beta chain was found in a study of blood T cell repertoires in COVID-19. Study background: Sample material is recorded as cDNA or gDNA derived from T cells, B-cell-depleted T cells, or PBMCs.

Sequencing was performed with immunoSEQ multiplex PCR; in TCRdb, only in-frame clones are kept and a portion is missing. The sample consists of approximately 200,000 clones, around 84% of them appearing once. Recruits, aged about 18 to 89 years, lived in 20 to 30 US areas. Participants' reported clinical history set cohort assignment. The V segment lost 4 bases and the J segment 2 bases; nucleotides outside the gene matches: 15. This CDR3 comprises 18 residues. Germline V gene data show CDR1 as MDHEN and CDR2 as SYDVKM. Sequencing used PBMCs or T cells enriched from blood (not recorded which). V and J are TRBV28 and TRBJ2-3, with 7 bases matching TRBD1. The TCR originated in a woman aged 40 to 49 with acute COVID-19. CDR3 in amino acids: CASSYLYRGTFDTDTQYF. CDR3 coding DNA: TGTGCCAGCAGTTATCTCTACAGGGGTACTTTTGACACAGATACGCAGTATTTT.